One sample yielded the 8 T cell receptor beta chains listed below, sequenced in a study of blood T cell repertoires in COVID-19. Profiled with immunoSEQ multiplex PCR; TCRdb holds only in-frame clones, not every one. The sample holds around 180,000 clones, about 81% seen once. Sequenced: peripheral blood. The origin of the receptors is a woman of 80 years or more with COVID-19, enrolled during active disease.

The chain employs TRBV6-6 and TRBJ1-4; D uncertain. The CDR3 contains 13 residues. V gave up 2 bases and J gave up 5 bases, with 6 bases separating them. Germline V gene sequence: CDR1 MNHNY, CDR2 SVGAGI (reference sequence). The CDR3 loop is CASSYRENEKLFF. The CDR3 DNA is TGTGCCAGCAGTTACCGGGAAAATGAAAAACTGTTTTTT.

The chain uses TRBV2 and TRBJ2-1; 10 bases map to TRBD1. The junction had 6 bases not matched to a gene; V was cut back by 6 bases and J by 7 bases. The CDR3 has 14 amino acids. Germline loops: CDR1 SNHLY, CDR2 FYNNEI. The CDR3 sequence: CASRRQGAVNEQFF. Written as DNA, the CDR3 is TGTGCCAGCAGAAGACAGGGGGCGGTAAATGAGCAGTTCTTC. The full variable domain, its missing parts supplied by reference TRBV2 and TRBJ2-1, is EPEVTQTPSHQVTQMGQEVILRCVPISNHLYFYWYRQILGQKVEFLVSFYNNEISEKSEIFDDQFSVERPDGSNFTLKIRSTKLEDSAMYFCASRRQGAVNEQFFGPGTRLTVL.

V and J are TRBV20-1 and TRBJ2-7; D is uncertain. The CDR3 consists of 11 residues. Germline V gives CDR1 DFQATT, CDR2 SNEGSKA (reference sequence). The V end lost 1 base, the J end lost 3 bases, and 4 bases lay between the germline ends. CDR3 bases: TGCAGTGCTAGAGTCGGCTACGAGCAGTACTTC. It is translated as CSARVGYEQYF.

This clone was detected only a few times. This chain connects TRBV6-5 to TRBJ1-2; 8 bases align to TRBD1. This CDR3 has 15 amino acids. From germline, CDR1 is MNHEY and CDR2 SVGAGI. V shed 4 bases and J 4 bases; nucleotides not matched to a gene: 8. In DNA form, the CDR3 reads TGTGCCAGCAGTTCCCCCACGACAGGGGCCTATGGCTACACCTTC. Translated: CASSSPTTGAYGYTF.

The genes are TRBV6-5 and TRBJ2-7; 8 bases fit TRBD1. This CDR3 is 14 amino acids long. Germline lookup yields CDR1 MNHEY and CDR2 SVGAGI. The J segment lost 0 bases and the V segment lost 6 bases, leaving 4 bases of the junction unmatched. The CDR3 protein is CASRRTGSSYEQYF. The CDR3 DNA sequence: TGTGCCAGCAGACGGACAGGGAGCTCCTACGAGCAGTACTTC.

V and J are TRBV11-2 and TRBJ2-1; D is possibly TRBD2 (6 bases). Germline V lookup: CDR1 SGHAT, CDR2 FQNNGV. The V end was cut by 1 base, the J end by 8 bases, with 15 bases between. The CDR3 is 15 amino acids. CDR3 loop: CASSLAGDILDEQFF. The CDR3 DNA is TGTGCCAGCAGCTTAGCGGGAGATATTCTGGATGAGCAGTTCTTC. The whole variable domain, remainder taken from reference TRBV11-2 and TRBJ2-1, is EAGVAQSPRYKIIEKRQSVAFWCNPISGHATLYWYQQILGQGPKLLIQFQNNGVVDDSQLPKDRFSAERLKGVDSTLKIQPAKLEDSAVYLCASSLAGDILDEQFFGPGTRLTVL.

This clone was observed once. The chain uses TRBV28 and TRBJ1-1; D uncertain. The CDR3 extends over 12 amino acids. V was pared by 7 bases and J by 5 bases, with 11 bases between. From germline, CDR1 is MDHEN and CDR2 SYDVKM. The CDR3 spells CASTRRETEAFF. The CDR3 bases are TGTGCCAGCACCAGACGGGAGACTGAAGCTTTCTTT.

The chain employs TRBV19 and TRBJ2-1; D is ambiguous. Trimming shortened V by 0 bases and J by 3 bases, and 12 bases separated the two germline ends. The CDR3 has 16 amino acids. Germline CDR1 LNHDA, CDR2 SQIVND (reference sequence). CDR3 bases: TGTGCCAGTAGTATAGACCAACCCAGTTTCTACAATGAGCAGTTCTTC. Translation gives CASSIDQPSFYNEQFF.